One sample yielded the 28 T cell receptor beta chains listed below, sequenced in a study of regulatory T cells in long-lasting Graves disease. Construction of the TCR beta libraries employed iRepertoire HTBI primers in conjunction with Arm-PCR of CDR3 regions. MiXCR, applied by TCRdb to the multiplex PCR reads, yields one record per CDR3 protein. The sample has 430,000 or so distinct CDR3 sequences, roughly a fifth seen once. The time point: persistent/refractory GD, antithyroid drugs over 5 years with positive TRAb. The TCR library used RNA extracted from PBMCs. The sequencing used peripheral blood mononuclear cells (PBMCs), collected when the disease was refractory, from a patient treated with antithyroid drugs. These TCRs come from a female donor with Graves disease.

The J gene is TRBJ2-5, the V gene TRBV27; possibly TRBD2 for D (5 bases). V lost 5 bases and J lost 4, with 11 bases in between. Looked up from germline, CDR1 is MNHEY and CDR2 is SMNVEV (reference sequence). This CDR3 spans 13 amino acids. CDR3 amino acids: CASSPQSGETQYF. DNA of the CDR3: TGTGCCAGCAGTCCCCAGAGCGGAGAGACCCAGTACTTC.

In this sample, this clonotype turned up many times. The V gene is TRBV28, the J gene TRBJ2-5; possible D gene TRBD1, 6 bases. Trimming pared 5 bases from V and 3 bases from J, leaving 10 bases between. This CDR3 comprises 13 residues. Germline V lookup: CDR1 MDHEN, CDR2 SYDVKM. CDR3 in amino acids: CASSGKGEETQYF. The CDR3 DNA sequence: TGTGCCAGCAGTGGCAAGGGGGAAGAGACCCAGTACTTC.

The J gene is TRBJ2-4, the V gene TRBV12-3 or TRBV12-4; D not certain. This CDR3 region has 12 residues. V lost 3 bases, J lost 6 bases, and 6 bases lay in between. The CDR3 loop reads CASSFYGNIQYF. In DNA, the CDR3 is TGTGCCAGCAGTTTTTACGGAAACATTCAGTACTTC.

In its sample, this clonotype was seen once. DNA for the CDR3: TGTGCCAGCATCCAAGGGACTAGCGTCACAGATACGCAGTATTTT. It translates to CASIQGTSVTDTQYF. The chain links TRBV12-3 or TRBV12-4 to TRBJ2-3, with 10 bases matching TRBD2. J gave up 2 bases and V 7 bases, and 6 bases lay outside the gene matches. This CDR3 is 15 amino acids long.

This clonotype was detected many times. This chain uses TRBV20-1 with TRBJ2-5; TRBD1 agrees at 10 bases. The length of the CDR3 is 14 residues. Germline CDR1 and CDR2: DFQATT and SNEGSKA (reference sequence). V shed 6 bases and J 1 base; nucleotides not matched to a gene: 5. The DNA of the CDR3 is TGCAGTGCAACCGGGACAGGGGCCCAAGAGACCCAGTACTTC. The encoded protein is CSATGTGAQETQYF.

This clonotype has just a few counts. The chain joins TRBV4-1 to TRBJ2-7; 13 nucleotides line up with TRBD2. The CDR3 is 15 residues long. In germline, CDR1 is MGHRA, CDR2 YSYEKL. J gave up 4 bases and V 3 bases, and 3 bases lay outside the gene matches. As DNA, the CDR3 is TGCGCCAGCAGCCAGGGACTAGCGGGAAGGTACGAGCAGTACTTC. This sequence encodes CASSQGLAGRYEQYF.

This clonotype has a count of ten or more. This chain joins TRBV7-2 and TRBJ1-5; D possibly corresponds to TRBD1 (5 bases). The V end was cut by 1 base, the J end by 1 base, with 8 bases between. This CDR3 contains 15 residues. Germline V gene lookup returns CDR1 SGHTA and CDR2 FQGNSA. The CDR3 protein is CASSLDWGSNQPQHF. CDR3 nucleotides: TGTGCCAGCAGCTTAGACTGGGGGAGCAATCAGCCCCAGCATTTT.

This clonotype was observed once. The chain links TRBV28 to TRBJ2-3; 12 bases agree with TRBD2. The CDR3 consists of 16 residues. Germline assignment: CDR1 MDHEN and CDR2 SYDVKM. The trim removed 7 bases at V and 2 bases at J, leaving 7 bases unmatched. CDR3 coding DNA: TGTGCCAGCAACCCAAGACTAGCGGGAGACACAGATACGCAGTATTTT. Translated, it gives CASNPRLAGDTDTQYF.

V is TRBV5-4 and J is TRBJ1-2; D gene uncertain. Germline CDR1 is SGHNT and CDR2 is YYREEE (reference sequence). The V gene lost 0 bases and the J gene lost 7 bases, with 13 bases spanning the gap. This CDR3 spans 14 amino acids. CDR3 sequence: CASSLAQEGSGYTF. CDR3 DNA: TGTGCCAGCAGCTTGGCTCAGGAAGGCTCTGGCTACACCTTC.

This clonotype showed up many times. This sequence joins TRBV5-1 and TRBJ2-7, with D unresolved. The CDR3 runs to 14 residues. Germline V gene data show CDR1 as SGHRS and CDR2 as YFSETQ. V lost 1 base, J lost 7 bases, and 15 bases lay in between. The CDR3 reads CASSLRLGSREQYF. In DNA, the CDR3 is TGCGCCAGCAGCTTGCGGCTGGGTTCGAGAGAGCAGTACTTC.

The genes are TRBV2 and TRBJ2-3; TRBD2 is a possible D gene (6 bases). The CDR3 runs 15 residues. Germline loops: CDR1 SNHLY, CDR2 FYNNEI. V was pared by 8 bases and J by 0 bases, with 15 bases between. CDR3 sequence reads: CASRQRDSSTDTQYF. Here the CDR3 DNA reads TGTGCCAGCCGGCAGAGGGACTCTAGCACAGATACGCAGTATTTT.

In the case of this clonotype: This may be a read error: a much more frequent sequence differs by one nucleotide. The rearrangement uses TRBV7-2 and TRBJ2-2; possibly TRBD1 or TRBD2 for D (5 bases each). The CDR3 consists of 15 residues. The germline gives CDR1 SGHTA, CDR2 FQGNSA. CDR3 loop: CASKPESGNTGELSF. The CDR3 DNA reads TGTGCCAGCAAACCGGAATCAGGGAACACCGGGGAGCTGTCTTTT.

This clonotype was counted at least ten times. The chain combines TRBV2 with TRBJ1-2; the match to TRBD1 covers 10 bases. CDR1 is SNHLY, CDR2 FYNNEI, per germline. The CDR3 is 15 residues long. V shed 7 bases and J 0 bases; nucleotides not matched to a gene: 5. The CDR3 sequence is CASNRQGAANYGYTF. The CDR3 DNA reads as TGTGCCAGCAATCGACAGGGGGCGGCTAACTATGGCTACACCTTC.

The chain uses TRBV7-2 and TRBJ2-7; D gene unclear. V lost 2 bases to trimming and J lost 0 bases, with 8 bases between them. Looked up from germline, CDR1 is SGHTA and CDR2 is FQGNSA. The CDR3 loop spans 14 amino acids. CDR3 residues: CASSLPLHSYEQYF. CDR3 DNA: TGTGCCAGCAGCTTACCACTCCACTCCTACGAGCAGTACTTC.

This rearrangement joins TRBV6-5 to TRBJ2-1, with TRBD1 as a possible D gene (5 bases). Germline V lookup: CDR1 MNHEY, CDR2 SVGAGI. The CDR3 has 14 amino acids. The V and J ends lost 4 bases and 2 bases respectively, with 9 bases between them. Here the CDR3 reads CASSFTGPYNEQFF. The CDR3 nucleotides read TGTGCCAGCAGTTTTACAGGCCCCTACAATGAGCAGTTCTTC.

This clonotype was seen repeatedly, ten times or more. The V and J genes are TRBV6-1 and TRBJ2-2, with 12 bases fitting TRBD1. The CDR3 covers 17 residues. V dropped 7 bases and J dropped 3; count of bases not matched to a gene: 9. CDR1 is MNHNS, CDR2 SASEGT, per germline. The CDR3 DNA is TGTGCCAGCAATGGGGACAGGGGGCCGCCCGACACCGGGGAGCTGTTTTTT. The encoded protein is CASNGDRGPPDTGELFF.

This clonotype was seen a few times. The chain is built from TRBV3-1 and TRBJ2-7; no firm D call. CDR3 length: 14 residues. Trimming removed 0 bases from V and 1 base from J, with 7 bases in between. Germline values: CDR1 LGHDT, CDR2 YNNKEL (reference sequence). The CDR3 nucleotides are TGTGCCAGCAGCCAAGATAGGTTTTCCTACGAGCAGTACTTC. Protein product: CASSQDRFSYEQYF.

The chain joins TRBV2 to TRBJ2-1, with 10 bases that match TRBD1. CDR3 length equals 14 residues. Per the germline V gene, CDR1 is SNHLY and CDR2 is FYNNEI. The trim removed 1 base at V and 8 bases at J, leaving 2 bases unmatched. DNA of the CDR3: TGTGCCAGCAGTGAAGGACAGGGGGCCCATGAGCAGTTCTTC. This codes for CASSEGQGAHEQFF.

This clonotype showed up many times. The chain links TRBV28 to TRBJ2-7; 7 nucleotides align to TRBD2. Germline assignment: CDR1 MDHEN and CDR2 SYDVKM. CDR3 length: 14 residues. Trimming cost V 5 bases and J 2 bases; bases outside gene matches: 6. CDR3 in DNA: TGTGCCAGCAGTGGTAACGGGAGGACCTACGAGCAGTACTTC. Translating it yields CASSGNGRTYEQYF.

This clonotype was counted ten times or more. CDR3 nucleotides: TGTGCCACCGGACGCGGGGCTGGGGCCAACGTCCTGACTTTC. Protein product: CATGRGAGANVLTF. The V and J genes are TRBV15 and TRBJ2-6; D might be TRBD2 (6 bases). The CDR3 is made up of 14 amino acids. Per the germline V gene, CDR1 is LNHNV and CDR2 is YYDKDF (reference sequence). V lost 8 bases, J lost 2 bases, and 10 bases lay in between.

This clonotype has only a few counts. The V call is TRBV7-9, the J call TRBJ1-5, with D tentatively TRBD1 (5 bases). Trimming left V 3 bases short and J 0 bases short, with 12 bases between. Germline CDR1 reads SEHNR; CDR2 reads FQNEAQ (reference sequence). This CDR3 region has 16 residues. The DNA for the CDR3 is TGTGCCAGCAGCTTCGGGGCCCCGCATAGCAATCAGCCCCAGCATTTT. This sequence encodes CASSFGAPHSNQPQHF.

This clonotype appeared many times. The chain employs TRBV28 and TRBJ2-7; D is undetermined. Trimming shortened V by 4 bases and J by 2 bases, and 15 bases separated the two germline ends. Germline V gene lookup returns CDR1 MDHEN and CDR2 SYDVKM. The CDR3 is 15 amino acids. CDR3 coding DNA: TGTGCCAGCAGTTCCCCGACTTATGAACCCTACGAGCAGTACTTC. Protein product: CASSSPTYEPYEQYF.

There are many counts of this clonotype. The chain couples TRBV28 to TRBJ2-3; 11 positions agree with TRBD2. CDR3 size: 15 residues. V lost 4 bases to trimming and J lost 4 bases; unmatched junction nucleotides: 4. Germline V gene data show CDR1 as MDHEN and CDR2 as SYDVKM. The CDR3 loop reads CASSSGTSGADTQYF. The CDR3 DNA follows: TGTGCCAGCAGTTCCGGGACTAGCGGAGCAGATACGCAGTATTTT.

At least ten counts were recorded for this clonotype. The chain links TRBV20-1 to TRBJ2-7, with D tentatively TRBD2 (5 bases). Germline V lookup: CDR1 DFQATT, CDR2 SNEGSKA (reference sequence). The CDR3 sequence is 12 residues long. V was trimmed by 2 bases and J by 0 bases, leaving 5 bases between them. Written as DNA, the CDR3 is TGCAGTGCTAGAAGCGGCTCCTACGAGCAGTACTTC. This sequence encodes CSARSGSYEQYF.

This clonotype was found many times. CDR3 region: CASRAVEGQPQHF. The CDR3 nucleotides read TGTGCCAGCAGGGCAGTAGAAGGTCAGCCCCAGCATTTT. The rearrangement uses TRBV28 and TRBJ1-5; no reliable D call. This CDR3 comprises 13 residues. Trimming took off 6 bases at V and 6 bases at J, with 12 bases between the two ends. Germline lookup yields CDR1 MDHEN and CDR2 SYDVKM. Full variable domain (missing parts from reference TRBV28 and TRBJ1-5): DVKVTQSSRYLVKRTGEKVFLECVQDMDHENMFWYRQDPGLGLRLIYFSYDVKMKEKGDIPEGYSVSREKKERFSLILESASTNQTSMYLCASRAVEGQPQHFGDGTRLSIL.

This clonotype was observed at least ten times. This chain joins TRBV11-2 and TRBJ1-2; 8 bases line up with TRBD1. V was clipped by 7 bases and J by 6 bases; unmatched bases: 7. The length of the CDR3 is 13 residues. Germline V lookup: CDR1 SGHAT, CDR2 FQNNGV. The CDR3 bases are TGTGCCAGCACCCCATCGGACAGGGATGGCTACACCTTC. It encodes CASTPSDRDGYTF.

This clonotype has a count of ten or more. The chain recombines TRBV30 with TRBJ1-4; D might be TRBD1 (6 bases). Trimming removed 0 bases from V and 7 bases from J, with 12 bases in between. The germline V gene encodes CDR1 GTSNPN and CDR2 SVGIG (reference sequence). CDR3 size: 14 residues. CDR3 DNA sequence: TGTGCCTGGAGTGTACGGGGGGCCAGTGAAAAACTGTTTTTT. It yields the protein CAWSVRGASEKLFF. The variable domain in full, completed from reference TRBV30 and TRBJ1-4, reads SQTIHQWPATLVQPVGSPLSLECTVEGTSNPNLYWYRQAAGRGLQLLFYSVGIGQISSEVPQNLSASRPQDRQFILSSKKLLLSDSGFYLCAWSVRGASEKLFFGSGTQLSVL.

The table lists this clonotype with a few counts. The CDR3 is CASSLAPPGTGGSYEQYF. DNA of the CDR3: TGTGCCAGCAGTTTAGCCCCCCCCGGGACAGGGGGATCGTACGAGCAGTACTTC. The chain links TRBV27 to TRBJ2-7; 11 bases align to TRBD1. This CDR3 is 18 amino acids long. Germline-derived CDR1 and CDR2 are MNHEY and SMNVEV (reference sequence). After removal of 2 bases from V and 4 bases from J, the junction contained 13 bases not matched to a gene.